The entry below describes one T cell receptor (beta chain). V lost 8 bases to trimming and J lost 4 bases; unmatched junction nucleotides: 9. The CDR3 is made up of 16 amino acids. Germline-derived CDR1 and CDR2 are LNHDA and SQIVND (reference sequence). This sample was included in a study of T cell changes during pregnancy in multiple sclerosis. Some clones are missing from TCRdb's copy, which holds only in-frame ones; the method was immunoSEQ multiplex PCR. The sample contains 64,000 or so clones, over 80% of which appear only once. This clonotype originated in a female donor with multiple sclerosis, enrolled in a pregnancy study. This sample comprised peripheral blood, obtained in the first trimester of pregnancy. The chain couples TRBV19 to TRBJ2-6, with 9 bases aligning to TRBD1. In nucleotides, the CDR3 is TGTGCCAGTTGTCCCGGGACAGGGTCCGGGGCCAACGTCCTGACTTTC. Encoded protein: CASCPGTGSGANVLTF.